This TCR beta chain was captured in a study of blood T cells in healthy people across ages. The study's findings and limits: Roughly linearly, TCR beta diversity per million T cells fell as age increased. There was a strong correlation between TCR beta diversity and naive T cell percentage.

Sample-barcoded 5' priming and a J-beta primer mix drove a second PCR of roughly 6 to 12 cycles. Each cDNA was tagged by a template-switch adaptor containing 12 random nucleotides. Via MiXCR, TCRdb re-called the 5' RACE reads, giving one row per CDR3 protein. This sample carries over 1,500,000 distinct CDR3 sequences, about two fifths of them seen once, and the ten largest clones take under 30%. This CDR3 spans 16 amino acids. The germline gives CDR1 SGHTA, CDR2 FQGNSA. With 1 base clipped from V and 7 bases from J, the junction kept 12 bases outside the gene matches. Caucasian, healthy and from Russia, the donors were aged between roughly 6 and 100. This clonotype was counted between two and nine times. What it binds is not known.

The chain couples TRBV7-2 to TRBJ1-2; 7 bases match TRBD1. The sequence was collected from a human donor in good health. The sample comprised blood. This CDR3 reads CASSLDRDSGLSGYTF. Written as DNA, the CDR3 is TGTGCCAGCAGCTTAGATCGGGACAGTGGACTTAGTGGCTACACCTTC. Full variable domain (remainder filled in from reference TRBV7-2 and TRBJ1-2): GAGVSQSPSNKVTEKGKDVELRCDPISGHTALYWYRQSLGQGLEFLIYFQGNSAPDKSGLPSDRFSAERTGGSVSTLTIQRTQQEDSAVYLCASSLDRDSGLSGYTFGSGTRLTVV.